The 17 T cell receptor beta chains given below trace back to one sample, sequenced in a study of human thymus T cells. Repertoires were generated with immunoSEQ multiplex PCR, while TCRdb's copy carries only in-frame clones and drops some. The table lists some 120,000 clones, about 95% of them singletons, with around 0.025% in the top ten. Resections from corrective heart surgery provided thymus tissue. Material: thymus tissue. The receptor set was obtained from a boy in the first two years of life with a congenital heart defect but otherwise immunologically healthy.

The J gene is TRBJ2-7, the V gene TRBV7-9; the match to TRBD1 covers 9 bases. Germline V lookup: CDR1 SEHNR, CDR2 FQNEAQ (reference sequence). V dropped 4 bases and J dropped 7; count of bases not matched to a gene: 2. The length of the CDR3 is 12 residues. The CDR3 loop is CASSWTGDEQYF. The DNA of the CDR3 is TGTGCCAGCAGCTGGACAGGGGATGAGCAGTACTTC.

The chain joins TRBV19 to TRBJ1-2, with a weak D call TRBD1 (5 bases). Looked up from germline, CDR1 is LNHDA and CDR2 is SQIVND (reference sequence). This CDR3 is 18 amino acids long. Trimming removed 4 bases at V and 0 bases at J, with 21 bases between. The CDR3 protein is CASSKTEGWGRANYGYTF. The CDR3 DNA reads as TGTGCCAGTAGTAAGACTGAGGGGTGGGGAAGGGCTAACTATGGCTACACCTTC.

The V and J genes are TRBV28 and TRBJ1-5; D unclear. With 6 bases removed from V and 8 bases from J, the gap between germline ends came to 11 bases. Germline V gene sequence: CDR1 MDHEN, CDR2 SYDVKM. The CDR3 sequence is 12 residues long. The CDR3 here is CASRGGREPQHF. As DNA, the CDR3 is TGTGCCAGCAGGGGCGGGAGGGAGCCCCAGCATTTT.

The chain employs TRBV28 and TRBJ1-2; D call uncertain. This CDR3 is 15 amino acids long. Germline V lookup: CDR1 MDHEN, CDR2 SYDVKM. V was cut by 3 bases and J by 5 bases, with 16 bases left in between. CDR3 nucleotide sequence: TGTGCCAGCAGTTTTAAGGGAGACGGTGGGTATGGCTACACCTTC. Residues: CASSFKGDGGYGYTF.

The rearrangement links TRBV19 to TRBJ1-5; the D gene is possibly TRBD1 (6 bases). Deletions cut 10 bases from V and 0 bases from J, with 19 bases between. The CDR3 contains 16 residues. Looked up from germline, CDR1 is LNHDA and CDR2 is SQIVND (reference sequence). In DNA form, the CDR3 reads TGTGCCACCCATCCAGGGGCCGAGAATAGCAATCAGCCCCAGCATTTT. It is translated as CATHPGAENSNQPQHF.

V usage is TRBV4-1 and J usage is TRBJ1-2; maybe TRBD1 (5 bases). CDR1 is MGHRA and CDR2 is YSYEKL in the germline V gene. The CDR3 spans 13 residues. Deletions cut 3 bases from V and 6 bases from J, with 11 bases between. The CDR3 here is CASSQGGKDGYTF. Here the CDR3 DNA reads TGCGCCAGCAGCCAGGGGGGTAAGGATGGCTACACCTTC.

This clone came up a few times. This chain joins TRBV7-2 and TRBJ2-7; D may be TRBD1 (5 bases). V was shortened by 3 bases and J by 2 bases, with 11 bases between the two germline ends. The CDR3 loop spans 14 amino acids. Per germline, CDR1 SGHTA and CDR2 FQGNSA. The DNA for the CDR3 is TGTGCCAGCAGCTTGTCCGACAGAGCCTACGAGCAGTACTTC. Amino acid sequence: CASSLSDRAYEQYF.

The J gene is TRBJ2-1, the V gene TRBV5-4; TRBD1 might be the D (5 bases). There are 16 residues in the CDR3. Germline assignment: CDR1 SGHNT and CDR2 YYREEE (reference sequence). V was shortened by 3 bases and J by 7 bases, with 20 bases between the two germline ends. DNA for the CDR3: TGTGCCAGCAGCTCCCTCGGTCGCAGGGCTGGGAATGAGCAGTTCTTC. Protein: CASSSLGRRAGNEQFF.

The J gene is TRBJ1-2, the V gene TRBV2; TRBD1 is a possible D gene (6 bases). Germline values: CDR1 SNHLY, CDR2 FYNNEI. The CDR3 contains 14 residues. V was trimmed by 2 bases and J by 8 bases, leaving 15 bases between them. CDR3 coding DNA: TGTGCCAGCAGTGAAAACAGGGTTGGCAAGGGCTACACCTTC. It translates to CASSENRVGKGYTF.

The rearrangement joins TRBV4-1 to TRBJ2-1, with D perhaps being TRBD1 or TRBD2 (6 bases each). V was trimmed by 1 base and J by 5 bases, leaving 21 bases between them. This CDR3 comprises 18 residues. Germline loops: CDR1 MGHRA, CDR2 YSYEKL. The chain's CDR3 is CASSQVMGGTHTHNEQFF. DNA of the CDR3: TGCGCCAGCAGCCAAGTAATGGGGGGCACACACACACACAATGAGCAGTTCTTC.

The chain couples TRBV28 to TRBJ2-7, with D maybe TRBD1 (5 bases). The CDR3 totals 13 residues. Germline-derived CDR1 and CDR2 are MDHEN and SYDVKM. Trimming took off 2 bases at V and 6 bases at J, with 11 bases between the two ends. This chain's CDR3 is CASSLKGMGEQYF. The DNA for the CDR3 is TGTGCCAGCAGTTTAAAGGGGATGGGCGAGCAGTACTTC.

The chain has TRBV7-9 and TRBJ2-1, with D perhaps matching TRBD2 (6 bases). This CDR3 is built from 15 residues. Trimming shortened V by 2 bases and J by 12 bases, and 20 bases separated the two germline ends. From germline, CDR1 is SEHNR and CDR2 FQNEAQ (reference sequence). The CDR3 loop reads CASSLFGGRGRAQFF. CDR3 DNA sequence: TGTGCCAGCAGCTTATTTGGGGGGAGAGGACGTGCGCAGTTCTTC.

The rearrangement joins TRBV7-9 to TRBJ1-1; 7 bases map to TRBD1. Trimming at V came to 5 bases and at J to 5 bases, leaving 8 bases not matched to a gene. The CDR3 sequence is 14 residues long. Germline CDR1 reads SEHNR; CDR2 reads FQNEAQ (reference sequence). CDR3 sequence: CASSPRQGSTEAFF. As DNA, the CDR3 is TGTGCCAGCAGCCCCCGACAGGGTAGTACTGAAGCTTTCTTT.

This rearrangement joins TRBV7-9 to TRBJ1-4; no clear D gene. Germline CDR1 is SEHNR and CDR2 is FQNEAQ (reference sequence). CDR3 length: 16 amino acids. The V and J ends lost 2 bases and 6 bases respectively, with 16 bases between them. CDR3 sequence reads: CASSLFQGGKDEKLFF. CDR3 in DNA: TGTGCCAGCAGCTTATTTCAAGGAGGGAAGGATGAAAAACTGTTTTTT.

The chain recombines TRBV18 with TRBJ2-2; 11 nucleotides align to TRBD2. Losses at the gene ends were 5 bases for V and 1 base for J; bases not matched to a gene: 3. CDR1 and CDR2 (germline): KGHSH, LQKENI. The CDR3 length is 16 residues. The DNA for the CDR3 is TGTGCCAGCTCATCTAGCGGGGGGCTGAACACCGGGGAGCTGTTTTTT. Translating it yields CASSSSGGLNTGELFF.

Here the CDR3 DNA reads TGTGCCAGCAGCCAGACGGCAGCCGGGACTAGCACAGATACGCAGTATTTT. This gives the protein CASSQTAAGTSTDTQYF. The chain links TRBV4-2 to TRBJ2-3; D is possibly TRBD2 (6 bases). The CDR3 has 17 amino acids. V gave up 3 bases and J gave up 0 bases, with 16 bases separating them. CDR1 LGHNA and CDR2 YNFKEQ come from the germline V gene.

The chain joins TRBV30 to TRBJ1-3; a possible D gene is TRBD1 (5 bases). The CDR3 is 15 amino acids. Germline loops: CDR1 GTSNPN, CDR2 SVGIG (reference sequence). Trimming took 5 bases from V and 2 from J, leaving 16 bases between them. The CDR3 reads CAWVQRGNPGNTIYF. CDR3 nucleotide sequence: TGTGCCTGGGTCCAGAGGGGAAACCCTGGAAACACCATATATTTT.